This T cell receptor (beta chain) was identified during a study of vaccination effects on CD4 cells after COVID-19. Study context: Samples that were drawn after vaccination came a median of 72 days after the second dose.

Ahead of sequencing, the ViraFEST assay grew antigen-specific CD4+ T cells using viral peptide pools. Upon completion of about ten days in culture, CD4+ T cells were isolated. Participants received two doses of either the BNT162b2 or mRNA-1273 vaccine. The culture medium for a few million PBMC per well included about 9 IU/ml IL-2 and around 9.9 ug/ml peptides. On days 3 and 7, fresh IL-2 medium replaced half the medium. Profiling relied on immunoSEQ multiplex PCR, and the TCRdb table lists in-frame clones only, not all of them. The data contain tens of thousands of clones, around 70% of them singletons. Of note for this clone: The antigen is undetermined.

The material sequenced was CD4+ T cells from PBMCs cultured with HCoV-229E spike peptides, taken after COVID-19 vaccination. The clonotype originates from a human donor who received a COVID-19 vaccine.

In nucleotides, the CDR3 is TGCGCCAGCAGCTTATGGGGGAACACTGAAGCTTTCTTT. Its translation: CASSLWGNTEAFF. The gene calls are TRBV5-1 and TRBJ1-1; no reliable D call. Germline lookup yields CDR1 SGHRS and CDR2 YFSETQ. Deletions cut 2 bases from V and 1 base from J, with 6 bases between. This CDR3 region has 13 residues.